A selection of T cell receptor beta chains follows, all from one sample in a study of beta chain features in type 1 diabetes. The method was immunoSEQ multiplex PCR; TCRdb's version includes in-frame clones alone and lacks a portion of them. Here the sample spans about 150,000 clones, about 9.1% being singletons. The sequencing input was central memory CD4+ T cells from blood. Receptors were obtained from a woman aged 18 to 35 in good health. CDR3s include the opening cysteine and the closing phenylalanine or tryptophan. Fields, in order: V gene, clone size, D gene, J gene, CDR3 protein, CDR3 DNA. The D gene is left open where the match is weak. Not all rows give a size; the values are once, few, many and, for expanded clones, a class.

TRBV14	NA	NA	TRBJ1-1	CASSQDQNTEAFF	TGTGCCAGCAGCCAAGATCAGAATACTGAAGCTTTCTTT
TRBV21-1	few	NA	TRBJ1-2	CASRKTDHYGYTF	TGTGCCAGCAGGAAGACTGACCACTATGGCTACACCTTC
TRBV30	few	NA	TRBJ1-4	CAWRLPGATNEKLFF	TGTGCCTGGAGACTTCCAGGGGCAACTAATGAAAAACTGTTTTTT
TRBV4-1	few	NA	TRBJ2-7	CASSQGLVNSYEQYF	TGCGCCAGCAGCCAAGGACTAGTGAACTCCTACGAGCAGTACTTC
TRBV14	many	TRBD2	TRBJ2-3	CASSQGAGGPDTQYF	TGTGCCAGCAGCCAAGGAGCGGGGGGGCCAGATACGCAGTATTTT
TRBV4-2	few	TRBD1	TRBJ1-2	CASSQDLSGTGAYGYTF	TGTGCCAGCAGCCAAGATCTAAGTGGGACAGGGGCCTATGGCTACACCTTC
TRBV7-9	few	NA	TRBJ1-2	CASSLSRQVSMGGYTF	TGTGCCAGCAGCTTATCCCGACAGGTTTCGATGGGTGGCTACACCTTC
TRBV18	NA	TRBD2	TRBJ2-1	CASSPAGGGSYNEQFF	TGTGCCAGCTCACCGGCGGGAGGCGGGTCCTACAATGAGCAGTTCTTC
TRBV7-9	NA	NA	TRBJ2-2	CASRWYRGTGELFF	TGTGCCAGCAGGTGGTATAGGGGCACCGGGGAGCTGTTTTTT
TRBV29-1	few	TRBD2	TRBJ2-7	CSSSGRAGGDEQYF	TGCAGCTCTAGCGGGAGGGCCGGCGGCGACGAGCAGTACTTC
TRBV30	few	TRBD1	TRBJ1-2	CAWRGQGGYGYTF	TGTGCCTGGAGAGGGCAGGGGGGCTATGGCTACACCTTC
TRBV7-8	NA	TRBD2	TRBJ2-5	CASSSGTKSQYF	TGTGCCAGCAGCTCGGGGACTAAGTCGCAGTACTTC
TRBV15	few	TRBD2	TRBJ2-3	CATSRDPAGGGTDTQYF	TGTGCCACCAGCAGAGATCCAGCGGGGGGAGGGACAGATACGCAGTATTTT
TRBV27	few	NA	TRBJ2-7	CASSARRDSSWREQYF	TGTGCCAGCAGTGCACGCCGGGACTCTTCATGGCGGGAGCAGTACTTC
TRBV9	NA	NA	TRBJ1-2	CASSADGLTRGYTF	TGTGCCAGCAGCGCAGATGGCCTTACCCGTGGCTACACCTTC
TRBV6-1	NA	NA	TRBJ1-1	CASSEVVYTEAFF	TGTGCCAGCAGTGAAGTTGTATACACTGAAGCTTTCTTT
TRBV9	NA	NA	TRBJ1-3	CASSPGGRNTIYF	TGTGCCAGCAGCCCGGGGGGGAGGAACACCATATATTTT
TRBV6-5	NA	NA	TRBJ1-2	CASSSPGQIYGYTF	TGTGCCAGCAGTTCCCCCGGACAGATTTATGGCTACACCTTC
TRBV5-1	NA	TRBD2	TRBJ2-1	CASSSPPSGAEQFF	TGCGCCAGCAGCTCGCCTCCCAGCGGGGCCGAGCAGTTCTTC
TRBV9	NA	NA	TRBJ2-6	CASSALPQGSGANVLTF	TGTGCCAGCAGCGCGCTACCACAGGGCTCTGGGGCCAACGTCCTGACTTTC
TRBV7-9	few	NA	TRBJ2-3	CASSRRDTGTDTQYF	TGTGCCAGCAGCCGCCGGGACACGGGCACAGATACGCAGTATTTT
TRBV18	NA	NA	TRBJ2-7	CASSPARGSYEQYF	TGTGCCAGCTCACCTGCCAGGGGATCCTACGAGCAGTACTTC
TRBV9	NA	TRBD2	TRBJ2-2	CASGRGGTNTGELFF	TGTGCCAGTGGGCGGGGGGGGACGAACACCGGGGAGCTGTTTTTT
TRBV6-1	few	NA	TRBJ1-4	CASRRAVGDEKLFF	TGTGCCAGCAGAAGGGCGGTGGGAGATGAAAAACTGTTTTTT
TRBV30	NA	TRBD1	TRBJ1-5	CAWGRGSNQPQHF	TGTGCCTGGGGCAGGGGGAGCAATCAGCCCCAGCATTTT
TRBV6-1	NA	TRBD1	TRBJ2-1	CASSEGQGANEQFF	TGTGCCAGCAGTGAGGGACAGGGGGCGAATGAGCAGTTCTTC
TRBV7-2	few	TRBD1	TRBJ2-7	CASSSTGYEQYF	TGTGCCAGCAGCTCGACAGGGTACGAGCAGTACTTC
TRBV5-1	few	TRBD2	TRBJ2-3	CASREGSGTSTDTQYF	TGCGCCAGCCGGGAGGGCAGTGGGACCAGCACAGATACGCAGTATTTT
TRBV11-3	NA	TRBD1	TRBJ2-7	CASSWGQAYEQYF	TGTGCCAGCAGCTGGGGACAGGCATACGAGCAGTACTTC
TRBV25-1	few	NA	TRBJ1-2	CASSELARGYTF	TGTGCCAGCAGTGAATTGGCCAGGGGCTACACCTTC
TRBV13	NA	TRBD1	TRBJ2-7	CASSRRDRVAEQYF	TGTGCCAGCAGCCGGAGGGACAGGGTGGCCGAGCAGTACTTC
TRBV14	NA	NA	TRBJ2-3	CASSHTNTDTQYF	TGTGCCAGCAGCCATACTAACACAGATACGCAGTATTTT
TRBV7-9	many	NA	TRBJ2-3	CASSSTGTDTQYF	TGTGCCAGCAGCTCGACAGGCACAGATACGCAGTATTTT
TRBV4-1	NA	NA	TRBJ2-7	CASSLNRETYEQYF	TGCGCCAGCAGCCTAAACAGGGAAACCTACGAGCAGTACTTC
TRBV30	NA	TRBD1	TRBJ1-5	CAWRRGPNQPQHF	TGTGCCTGGAGGAGGGGGCCCAATCAGCCCCAGCATTTT
TRBV7-9	NA	NA	TRBJ2-1	CASSLSLEGNGQFF	TGTGCCAGCAGCTTATCGTTGGAGGGTAATGGGCAGTTCTTC
TRBV7-6	NA	TRBD1	TRBJ2-2	CASSPDRAVGELFF	TGTGCCAGCAGCCCCGACAGGGCGGTCGGGGAGCTGTTTTTT
TRBV4-3	few	NA	TRBJ1-4	CASSQAQGKLFF	TGCGCCAGCAGCCAAGCCCAGGGCAAACTGTTTTTT
TRBV30	many	TRBD1	TRBJ2-5	CAWSGDSQETQYF	TGTGCCTGGAGTGGGGACAGTCAAGAGACCCAGTACTTC
TRBV5-5	few	NA	TRBJ2-3	CASSLLRTTTDTQYF	TGTGCCAGCAGCTTGCTTCGGACTACGACAGATACGCAGTATTTT
TRBV4-3	few	TRBD2	TRBJ2-3	CASSQETKSVLAGHTDTQYF	TGCGCCAGCAGCCAAGAAACAAAATCGGTCCTAGCGGGACACACAGATACGCAGTATTTT
TRBV4-2	NA	TRBD1	TRBJ1-1	CASSHPTVGQGDTEAFF	TGTGCCAGCAGCCATCCTACAGTAGGACAGGGCGACACTGAAGCTTTCTTT
TRBV30	NA	TRBD2	TRBJ2-3	CAWSRREKDTQYF	TGTGCCTGGAGTAGGCGGGAGAAAGATACGCAGTATTTT
TRBV6-5	NA	TRBD1	TRBJ1-1	CASSSQGAMNTEAFF	TGTGCCAGCAGTTCTCAGGGGGCAATGAACACTGAAGCTTTCTTT
TRBV29-1	few	TRBD2	TRBJ2-3	CSVEVPSGLAGSTDTQYF	TGCAGCGTTGAAGTTCCTTCGGGACTAGCGGGAAGCACAGATACGCAGTATTTT
TRBV2	few	TRBD1	TRBJ1-4	CASSPGQGEEKLFF	TGTGCCAGCAGTCCGGGACAGGGGGAGGAAAAACTGTTTTTT
TRBV7-8	NA	NA	TRBJ1-3	CASSSGTGNTIYF	TGTGCCAGCAGCTCGGGAACTGGAAACACCATATATTTT
TRBV4-2	few	NA	TRBJ2-5	CASSLAGGVGETQYF	TGTGCCAGCAGCTTGGCTGGAGGGGTTGGAGAGACCCAGTACTTC
TRBV15	few	NA	TRBJ1-4	CATSSHRSGNEKLFF	TGTGCCACCAGCAGCCACAGGTCCGGCAATGAAAAACTGTTTTTT
TRBV5-6	few	NA	TRBJ1-4	CASSPDSSSSSKLFF	TGTGCCAGCAGCCCGGACAGTTCGTCCTCGTCAAAACTGTTTTTT
TRBV5-4	NA	TRBD2	TRBJ2-7	CASSLDLRGDQREQYF	TGTGCCAGCAGCTTGGATTTGCGGGGGGACCAGAGGGAGCAGTACTTC
TRBV7-9	many	NA	TRBJ1-3	CASSHAGYSGNTIYF	TGTGCCAGCAGTCATGCAGGGTACTCTGGAAACACCATATATTTT
TRBV29-1	few	NA	TRBJ1-3	CSVGTAGNTIYF	TGCAGCGTTGGCACAGCTGGAAACACCATATATTTT
TRBV7-6	few	TRBD1	TRBJ1-2	CASSSGTGGGYTF	TGTGCCAGCAGCTCCGGGACAGGGGGAGGCTACACCTTC
TRBV18	few	TRBD2	TRBJ2-1	CASSPNSGRMYEQFF	TGTGCCAGCTCACCAAATAGCGGGAGGATGTATGAGCAGTTCTTC
TRBV7-9	NA	TRBD1	TRBJ2-7	CASTRPGTESQEQYF	TGTGCCAGTACCCGCCCTGGGACAGAATCTCAGGAGCAGTACTTC
TRBV18	NA	TRBD1	TRBJ1-1	CASSQAQGANTEAFF	TGTGCCAGCTCTCAGGCGCAGGGGGCGAACACTGAAGCTTTCTTT
TRBV7-9	few	NA	TRBJ1-1	CASSLGPAGLSTEAFF	TGTGCCAGCAGCTTAGGGCCCGCGGGGTTAAGCACTGAAGCTTTCTTT
TRBV29-1	few	NA	TRBJ2-7	CSGKTSYEQYF	TGCAGCGGCAAGACTTCCTACGAGCAGTACTTC
TRBV5-4	few	NA	TRBJ2-7	CASSLDRIPSYEQYF	TGTGCCAGCAGCTTGGACAGGATTCCATCCTACGAGCAGTACTTC